This T cell receptor beta chain was identified during a study of blood T cell repertoires in COVID-19. Study-level information: The samples span acute and convalescent COVID-19 from the United States, Italy and Spain. The cDNA or gDNA used as material had been derived from T cells, B-cell-depleted T cells, or PBMCs.

As processed by the authors: Estimation of nucleated cell counts was performed using reference gene primer amplification. Profiling relied on immunoSEQ multiplex PCR, and the TCRdb table lists in-frame clones only, not all of them. That table gives V, J and clone size, and the DNA gave D and trimming. This table holds some 370,000 clones, 90% found once. V dropped 4 bases and J dropped 8; count of bases not matched to a gene: 10. The CDR3 runs to 14 residues. Germline CDR1 MGHDK, CDR2 SYGVNS. Sequenced: peripheral blood. This TCR was recovered from a man between 18 and 35 years old with active or convalescent COVID-19. This chain uses TRBV25-1 with TRBJ1-2, with 7 bases lining up with TRBD1. CDR3 DNA: TGTGCCAGCAGTGTCTCCGGGACAGAAAAGGGCTACACCTTC. Encoded protein: CASSVSGTEKGYTF.